This T cell receptor (beta chain) was recovered during a study of cytomegalovirus exposure and HLA in healthy donors. Study-level findings and limits: Despite most TCR sequences being rare, some public TCRs occurred in many donors.

This clone was observed a few times. Its antigen is unidentified. The donors formed part of the approximately 120-subject validation cohort, distinct from the roughly 600-subject first cohort. The CDR3 sequence is 14 residues long. From germline, CDR1 is SGHDN and CDR2 FVKESK. V was pared by 3 bases and J by 2 bases, with 4 bases of the junction left unmatched. Produced via immunoSEQ multiplex PCR; TCRdb's table is partial and in-frame only. The sample records 200,000 or so clones, approximately 87% being singletons. Sequenced: PBMCs. The V and J genes are TRBV14 and TRBJ2-7; the match to TRBD1 covers 7 bases. The receptor comes from a woman aged 18-30 years in good health and CMV-seronegative. The CDR3 DNA reads TGTGCCAGCAGCCAGGGGGACAGTACCTACGAGCAGTACTTC. Translated: CASSQGDSTYEQYF.